The rows below give T cell receptor beta chains drawn from one sample of a study of T cell responses to AZD1222 COVID-19 vaccine. Only in-frame clones appear in the TCRdb table, and some are missing; sequencing was by immunoSEQ multiplex PCR. The sample has 100,000 or so clones; roughly 87% are singletons. The material sequenced was peripheral blood, taken on day 0 of AZD1222 vaccination. The receptors here all came from an adult in good health. Each CDR3 is given with its conserved first and last residue. The D gene is left open where the match is weak. Where a row states a size, it is once, few, many or the class of an expanded clone; other rows omit it.

v_gene	abundance	d_gene	j_gene	CDR3aa	CDR3nt
TRBV7-9	NA	NA	TRBJ2-1	CASSQDGNEQFF	TGTGCCAGCAGTCAAGACGGTAATGAGCAGTTCTTC
TRBV30	NA	NA	TRBJ2-7	CAWGDKPYEQYF	TGTGCCTGGGGAGACAAGCCCTACGAGCAGTACTTC
TRBV2	NA	NA	TRBJ1-1	CASKMMAQITEAFF	TGTGCCAGCAAGATGATGGCGCAGATCACTGAAGCTTTCTTT
TRBV11-3	NA	NA	TRBJ2-7	CASSLDRLGDYEQYF	TGTGCCAGCAGCTTAGACCGGTTAGGGGACTACGAGCAGTACTTC
TRBV7-2	NA	NA	TRBJ1-6	CASSLDSHNNSPLHF	TGTGCCAGCAGCTTGGACAGCCATAATAATTCACCCCTCCACTTT
TRBV5-1	NA	TRBD2	TRBJ2-3	CASSLGMGTSSTDTQYF	TGCGCCAGCAGCTTGGGAATGGGGACTAGTAGCACAGATACGCAGTATTTT
TRBV19	NA	TRBD1	TRBJ1-2	CASSSGQGDGYTF	TGTGCCAGTAGTTCGGGACAGGGGGACGGCTACACCTTC
TRBV28	NA	NA	TRBJ2-3	CCADTQYF	TGTTGCGCAGATACGCAGTATTTT
TRBV6-6	NA	TRBD1	TRBJ2-5	CASSRVGTGYPQETQYF	TGTGCCAGCAGTCGGGTTGGGACAGGTTATCCCCAAGAGACCCAGTACTTC
TRBV18	NA	NA	TRBJ1-2	CASSPQDSNYGYTF	TGTGCCAGCTCACCACAGGACAGCAACTATGGCTACACCTTC
TRBV19	NA	NA	TRBJ2-3	CASSRAGGADTQYF	TGTGCCAGTAGTAGGGCAGGGGGGGCAGATACGCAGTATTTT
TRBV5-4	NA	TRBD1	TRBJ2-7	CASSLTGGLGEQYF	TGTGCCAGCAGCTTGACAGGGGGCCTGGGAGAGCAGTACTTC
TRBV30	NA	NA	TRBJ1-6	CAWTAQPVGSPLHF	TGTGCCTGGACCGCTCAGCCAGTTGGGTCACCCCTCCACTTT
TRBV28	NA	TRBD1	TRBJ1-6	CASSRGRYNSPLHF	TGTGCCAGCAGTAGGGGGCGATATAATTCACCCCTCCACTTT
TRBV28	NA	TRBD2	TRBJ2-7	CASSFPGLGSTEQYF	TGTGCCAGCAGTTTCCCGGGACTAGGCTCGACCGAGCAGTACTTC
TRBV19	once	TRBD2	TRBJ2-1	CASRLAGVDEQFF	TGTGCCAGTAGACTAGCGGGAGTGGATGAGCAGTTCTTC
TRBV11-2	few	TRBD2	TRBJ2-7	CASSLGAGGSARSYEQYF	TGTGCCAGCAGCTTAGGGGCGGGGGGTTCGGCCCGATCCTACGAGCAGTACTTC
TRBV2	NA	NA	TRBJ1-1	CAGRQSTEAFF	TGTGCCGGCAGACAGAGCACTGAAGCTTTCTTT
TRBV5-1	NA	NA	TRBJ2-2	CASSLEGANTGELFF	TGCGCCAGCAGCTTGGAAGGTGCGAACACCGGGGAGCTGTTTTTT
TRBV19	once	NA	TRBJ2-5	CASSIDLVRLRETQYF	TGTGCCAGTAGTATAGATCTCGTAAGGTTGAGAGAGACCCAGTACTTC
TRBV20-1	NA	NA	TRBJ2-1	CSASAGPGYNEQFF	TGCAGTGCTAGTGCGGGACCGGGCTACAATGAGCAGTTCTTC
TRBV12-3/TRBV12-4	NA	NA	TRBJ2-3	CASSTLEGAQYF	TGTGCCAGCAGTACCTTAGAAGGGGCGCAGTATTTT
TRBV7-6	NA	NA	TRBJ2-1	CASSSRYRGSENNEQFF	TGTGCCAGCAGTTCGAGGTACCGAGGGAGTGAGAACAATGAGCAGTTCTTC
TRBV7-2	NA	NA	TRBJ2-7	CASSLEGQQLEQYF	TGTGCCAGCAGCTTAGAAGGACAGCAGCTCGAGCAGTACTTC
TRBV13	NA	NA	TRBJ1-2	CASSLRGSPYGYTF	TGTGCCAGCAGCTTACGGGGGTCACCGTATGGCTACACCTTC
TRBV19	NA	TRBD2	TRBJ2-1	CASTTTGLAGGGEQFF	TGTGCCAGTACTACCACCGGGCTAGCGGGAGGCGGTGAGCAGTTCTTC
TRBV3-1/TRBV3-2	NA	NA	TRBJ2-3	CASSQSPLGATDTQYF	TGTGCCAGCAGCCAAAGTCCCCTCGGGGCCACAGATACGCAGTATTTT
TRBV3-1/TRBV3-2	NA	TRBD1	TRBJ1-2	CASSQVPGTGNYGYTF	TGTGCCAGCAGCCAAGTCCCAGGGACAGGTAACTATGGCTACACCTTC
TRBV7-9	NA	NA	TRBJ2-1	CASTFFMLYNEQFF	TGTGCCAGCACCTTCTTCATGCTATACAATGAGCAGTTCTTC
TRBV10-1	NA	NA	TRBJ1-5	CASSETGQPQHF	TGCGCCAGCAGTGAGACCGGGCAGCCCCAGCATTTT
TRBV7-8	few	TRBD1	TRBJ1-1	CASSPKGARGTEAFF	TGTGCCAGCAGCCCGAAGGGGGCTAGGGGCACTGAAGCTTTCTTT
TRBV10-1	NA	NA	TRBJ2-7	CASSEGLGSGYEQYF	TGCGCCAGCAGTGAAGGTCTGGGATCGGGTTACGAGCAGTACTTC
TRBV7-3	NA	NA	TRBJ2-1	CASSLISQGGRDEQFF	TGTGCCAGCAGCTTAATTAGTCAGGGTGGGCGGGATGAGCAGTTCTTC
TRBV6-6	once	TRBD2	TRBJ2-5	CASRGAGDQETQYF	TGTGCCAGCAGAGGGGCGGGGGACCAAGAGACCCAGTACTTC
TRBV7-2	NA	NA	TRBJ1-5	CASSPGQYSNQPQHF	TGTGCCAGCAGCCCTGGACAGTATAGCAATCAGCCCCAGCATTTT
TRBV14	NA	TRBD1	TRBJ1-5	CASSQTGGAGNQPQHF	TGTGCCAGCAGCCAGACAGGGGGCGCGGGCAATCAGCCCCAGCATTTT
TRBV4-1	NA	TRBD1	TRBJ2-7	CASSQATGTGLPYEQYF	TGCGCCAGCAGCCAGGCCACCGGGACAGGGCTTCCCTACGAGCAGTACTTC
TRBV2	NA	NA	TRBJ1-5	CASSDSNQPQHF	TGTGCCAGCAGTGACAGCAATCAGCCCCAGCATTTT
TRBV29-1	NA	TRBD1	TRBJ1-5	CSVQGENQPQHF	TGCAGCGTCCAGGGGGAGAATCAGCCCCAGCATTTT
TRBV6-5	NA	NA	TRBJ1-2	CASSYSWGLDGYTF	TGTGCCAGCAGTTACTCGTGGGGGCTAGATGGCTACACCTTC
TRBV2	NA	NA	TRBJ1-6	CASRGTRYNSPLHF	TGTGCCAGCAGGGGGACACGTTATAATTCACCCCTCCACTTT
TRBV2	NA	NA	TRBJ1-6	CASSNRQAPNSPLHF	TGTGCCAGCAGTAATAGACAGGCCCCTAATTCACCCCTCCACTTT
TRBV6-5	once	TRBD1	TRBJ1-1	CASRSPDRTEAFF	TGTGCCAGCAGGAGCCCGGACAGGACTGAAGCTTTCTTT